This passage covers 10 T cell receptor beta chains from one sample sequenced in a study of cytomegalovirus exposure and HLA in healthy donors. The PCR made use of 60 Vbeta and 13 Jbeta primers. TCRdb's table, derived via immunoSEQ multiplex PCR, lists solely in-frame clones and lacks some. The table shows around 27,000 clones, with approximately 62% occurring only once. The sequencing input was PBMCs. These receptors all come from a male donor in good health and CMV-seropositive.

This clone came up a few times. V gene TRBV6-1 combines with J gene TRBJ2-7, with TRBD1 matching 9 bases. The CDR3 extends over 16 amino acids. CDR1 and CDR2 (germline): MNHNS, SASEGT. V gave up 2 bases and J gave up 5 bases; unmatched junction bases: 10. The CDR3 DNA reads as TGTGCCAGCAGTGAAACCCCGGGACAGGGCGTCCACGAGCAGTACTTC. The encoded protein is CASSETPGQGVHEQYF.

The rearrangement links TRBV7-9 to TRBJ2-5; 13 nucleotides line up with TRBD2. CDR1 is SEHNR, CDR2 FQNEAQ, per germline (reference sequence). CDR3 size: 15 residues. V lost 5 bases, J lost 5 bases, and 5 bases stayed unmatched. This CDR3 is CASSRLAGGGETQYF. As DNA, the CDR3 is TGTGCCAGCAGCAGACTAGCGGGAGGTGGGGAGACCCAGTACTTC.

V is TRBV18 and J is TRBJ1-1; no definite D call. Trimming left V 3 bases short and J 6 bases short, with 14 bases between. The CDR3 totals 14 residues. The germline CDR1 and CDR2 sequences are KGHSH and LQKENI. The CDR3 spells CASSPSGGSPEAFF. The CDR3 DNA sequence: TGTGCCAGCTCACCTAGTGGAGGGTCCCCTGAAGCTTTCTTT.

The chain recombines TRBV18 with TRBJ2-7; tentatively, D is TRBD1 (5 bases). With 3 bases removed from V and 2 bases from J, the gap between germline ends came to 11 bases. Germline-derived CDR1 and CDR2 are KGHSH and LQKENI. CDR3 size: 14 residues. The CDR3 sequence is CASSPRTTTYEQYF. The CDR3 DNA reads TGTGCCAGCTCACCTCGGACAACCACCTACGAGCAGTACTTC.

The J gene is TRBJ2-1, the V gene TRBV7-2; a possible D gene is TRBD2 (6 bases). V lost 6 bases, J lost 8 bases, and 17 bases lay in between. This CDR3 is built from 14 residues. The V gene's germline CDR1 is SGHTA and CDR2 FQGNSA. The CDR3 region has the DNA TGTGCCAGCAGTTATAGACGGGGGATGGATGAGCAGTTCTTC. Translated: CASSYRRGMDEQFF.

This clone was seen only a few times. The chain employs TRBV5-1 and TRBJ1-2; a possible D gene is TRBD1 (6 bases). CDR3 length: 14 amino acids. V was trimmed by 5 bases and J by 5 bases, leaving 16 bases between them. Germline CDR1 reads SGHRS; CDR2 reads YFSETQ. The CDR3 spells CASRQTGTQYGYTF. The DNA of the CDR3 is TGCGCCAGCAGACAAACCGGGACACAATATGGCTACACCTTC. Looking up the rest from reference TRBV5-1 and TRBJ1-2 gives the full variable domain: KAGVTQTPRYLIKTRGQQVTLSCSPISGHRSVSWYQQTPGQGLQFLFEYFSETQRNKGNFPGRFSGRQFSNSRSEMNVSTLELGDSALYLCASRQTGTQYGYTFGSGTRLTVV.

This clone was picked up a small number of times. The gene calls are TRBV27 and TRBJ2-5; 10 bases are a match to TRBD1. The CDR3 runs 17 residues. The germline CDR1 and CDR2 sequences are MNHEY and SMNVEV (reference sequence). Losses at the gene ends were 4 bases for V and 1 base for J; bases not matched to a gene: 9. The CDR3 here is CASSSGTGVGGQETQYF. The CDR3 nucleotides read TGTGCCAGCAGTTCCGGGACAGGGGTAGGGGGCCAAGAGACCCAGTACTTC.

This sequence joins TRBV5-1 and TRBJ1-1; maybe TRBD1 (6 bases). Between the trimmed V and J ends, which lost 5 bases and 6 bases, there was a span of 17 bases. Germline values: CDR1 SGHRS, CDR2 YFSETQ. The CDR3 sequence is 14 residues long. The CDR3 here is CASRPRGMGPEAFF. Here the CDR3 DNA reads TGCGCCAGCAGACCCAGGGGAATGGGGCCTGAAGCTTTCTTT.

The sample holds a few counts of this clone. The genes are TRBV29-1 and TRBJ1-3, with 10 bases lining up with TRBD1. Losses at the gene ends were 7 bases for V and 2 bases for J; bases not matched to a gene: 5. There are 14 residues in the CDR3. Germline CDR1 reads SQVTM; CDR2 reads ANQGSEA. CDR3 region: CSGATGGTGNTIYF. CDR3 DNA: TGCAGCGGCGCGACAGGGGGCACTGGAAACACCATATATTTT.

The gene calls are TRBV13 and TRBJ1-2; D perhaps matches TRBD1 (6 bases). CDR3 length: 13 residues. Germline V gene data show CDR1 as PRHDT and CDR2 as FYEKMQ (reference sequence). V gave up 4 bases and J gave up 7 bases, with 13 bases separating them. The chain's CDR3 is CASSSLQGFGYTF. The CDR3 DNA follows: TGTGCCAGCAGCTCCCTCCAGGGGTTTGGCTACACCTTC.